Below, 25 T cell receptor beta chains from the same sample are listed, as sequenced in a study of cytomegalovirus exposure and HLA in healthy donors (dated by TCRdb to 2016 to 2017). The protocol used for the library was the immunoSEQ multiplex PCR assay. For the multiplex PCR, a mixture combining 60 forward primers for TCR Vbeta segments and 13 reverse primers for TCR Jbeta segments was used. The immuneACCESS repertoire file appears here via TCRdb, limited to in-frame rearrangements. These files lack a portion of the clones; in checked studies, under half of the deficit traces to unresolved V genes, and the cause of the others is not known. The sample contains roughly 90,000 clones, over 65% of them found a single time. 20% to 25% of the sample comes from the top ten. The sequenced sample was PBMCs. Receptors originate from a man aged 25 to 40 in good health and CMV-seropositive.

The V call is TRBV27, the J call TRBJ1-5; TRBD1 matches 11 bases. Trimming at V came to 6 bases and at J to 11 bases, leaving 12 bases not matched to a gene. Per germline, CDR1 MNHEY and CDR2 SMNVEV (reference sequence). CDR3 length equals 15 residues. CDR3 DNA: TGTGCCAGCAGACCCGGGACAGGGGGGAGTAATGCCCAGCATTTT. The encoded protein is CASRPGTGGSNAQHF.

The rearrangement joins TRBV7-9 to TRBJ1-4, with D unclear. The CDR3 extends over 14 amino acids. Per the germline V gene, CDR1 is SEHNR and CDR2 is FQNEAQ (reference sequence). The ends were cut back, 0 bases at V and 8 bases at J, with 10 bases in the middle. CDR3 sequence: CASSLAEGGEKLFF. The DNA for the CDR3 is TGTGCCAGCAGCTTAGCCGAAGGAGGAGAAAAACTGTTTTTT.

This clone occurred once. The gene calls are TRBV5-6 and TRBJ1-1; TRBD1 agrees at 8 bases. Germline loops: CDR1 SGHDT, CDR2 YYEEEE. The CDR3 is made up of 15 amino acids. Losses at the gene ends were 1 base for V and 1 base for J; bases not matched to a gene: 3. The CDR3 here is CASSLPQGENTEAFF. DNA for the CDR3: TGTGCCAGCAGCTTGCCACAGGGGGAGAACACTGAAGCTTTCTTT.

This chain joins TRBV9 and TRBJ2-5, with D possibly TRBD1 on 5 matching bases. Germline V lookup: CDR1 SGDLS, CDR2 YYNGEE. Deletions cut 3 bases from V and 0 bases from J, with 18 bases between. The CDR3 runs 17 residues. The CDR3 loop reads CASSADRVQPYQETQYF. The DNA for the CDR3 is TGTGCCAGCAGCGCAGACAGAGTACAACCCTACCAAGAGACCCAGTACTTC.

CDR3 coding DNA: TGTGCCAGCAGTGATGGGGGCTCAGCCTCCTTAAACATTCAGTACTTC. Translated, it gives CASSDGGSASLNIQYF. The genes are TRBV2 and TRBJ2-4; D may be TRBD1 (6 bases). CDR3 length: 16 residues. Trimming left V 3 bases short and J 6 bases short, with 18 bases between. From germline, CDR1 is SNHLY and CDR2 FYNNEI.

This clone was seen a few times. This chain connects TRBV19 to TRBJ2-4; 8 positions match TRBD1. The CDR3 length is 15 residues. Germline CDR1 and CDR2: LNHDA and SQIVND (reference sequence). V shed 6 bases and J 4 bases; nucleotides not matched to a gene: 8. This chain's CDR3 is CASSPPGTGKNIQYF. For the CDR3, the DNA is TGTGCCAGTAGCCCGCCCGGGACAGGAAAAAACATTCAGTACTTC.

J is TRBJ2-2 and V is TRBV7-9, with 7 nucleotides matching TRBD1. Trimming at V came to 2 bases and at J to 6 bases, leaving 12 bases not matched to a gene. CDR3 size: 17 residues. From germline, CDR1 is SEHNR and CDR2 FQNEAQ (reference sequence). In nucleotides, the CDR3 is TGTGCCAGCAGCTTACGACAGGGTGTAATCTCCGCCGGGGAGCTGTTTTTT. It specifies CASSLRQGVISAGELFF.

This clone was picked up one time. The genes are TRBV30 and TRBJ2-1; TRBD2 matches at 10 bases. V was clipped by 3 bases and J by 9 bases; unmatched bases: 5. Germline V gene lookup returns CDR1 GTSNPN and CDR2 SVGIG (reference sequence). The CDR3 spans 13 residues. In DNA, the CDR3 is TGTGCCTGGAGCCCACTAGCGGGAAGTGAGCAGTTCTTC. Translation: CAWSPLAGSEQFF.

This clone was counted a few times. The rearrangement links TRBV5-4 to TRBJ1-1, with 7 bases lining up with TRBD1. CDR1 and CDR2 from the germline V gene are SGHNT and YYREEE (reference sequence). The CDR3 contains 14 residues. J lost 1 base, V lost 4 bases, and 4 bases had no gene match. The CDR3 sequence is CASSLDRANTEAFF. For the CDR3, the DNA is TGTGCCAGCAGCCTTGACAGGGCGAACACTGAAGCTTTCTTT.

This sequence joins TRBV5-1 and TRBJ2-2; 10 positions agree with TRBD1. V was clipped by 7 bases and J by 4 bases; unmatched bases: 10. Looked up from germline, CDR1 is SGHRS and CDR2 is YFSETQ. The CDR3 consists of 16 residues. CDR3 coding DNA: TGCGCCAGCGGACAAGGAGGGACAGGGGTCACCGGGGAGCTGTTTTTT. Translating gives CASGQGGTGVTGELFF.

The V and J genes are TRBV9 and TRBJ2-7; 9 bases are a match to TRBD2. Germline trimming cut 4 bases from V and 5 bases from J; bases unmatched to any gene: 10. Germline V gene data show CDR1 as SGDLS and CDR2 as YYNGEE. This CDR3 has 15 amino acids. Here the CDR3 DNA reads TGTGCCAGCAGCCTCTGGGAGCGGGAGGACCACGAGCAGTACTTC. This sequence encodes CASSLWEREDHEQYF.

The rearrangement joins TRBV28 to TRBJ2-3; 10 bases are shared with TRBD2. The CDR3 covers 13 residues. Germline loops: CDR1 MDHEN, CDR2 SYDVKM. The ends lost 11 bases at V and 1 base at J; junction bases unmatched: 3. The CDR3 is CAGGTSGTDTQYF. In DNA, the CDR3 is TGTGCCGGTGGGACTAGCGGCACAGATACGCAGTATTTT.

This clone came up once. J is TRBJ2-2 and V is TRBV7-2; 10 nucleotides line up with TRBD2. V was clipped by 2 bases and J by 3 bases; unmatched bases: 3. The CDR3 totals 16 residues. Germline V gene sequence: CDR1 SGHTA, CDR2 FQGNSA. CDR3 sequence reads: CASSLFLAGDTGELFF. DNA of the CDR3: TGTGCCAGCAGCTTATTCCTAGCGGGAGACACCGGGGAGCTGTTTTTT.

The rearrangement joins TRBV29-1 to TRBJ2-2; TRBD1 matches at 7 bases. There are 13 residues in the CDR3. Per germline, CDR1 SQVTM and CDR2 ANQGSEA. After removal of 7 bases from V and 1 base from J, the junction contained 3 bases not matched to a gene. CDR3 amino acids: CSARQGNTGELFF. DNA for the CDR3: TGCAGCGCTCGACAGGGGAACACCGGGGAGCTGTTTTTT.

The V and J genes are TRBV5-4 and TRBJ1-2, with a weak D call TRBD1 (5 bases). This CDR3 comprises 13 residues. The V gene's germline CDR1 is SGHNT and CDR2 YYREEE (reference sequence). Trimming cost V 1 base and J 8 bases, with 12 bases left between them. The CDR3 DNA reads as TGTGCCAGCAGCTTGACAGGCTTTTGCGGCTACACCTTC. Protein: CASSLTGFCGYTF.

The CDR3 DNA follows: TGTGCCAGCAGCGTAGTCTCGGGAAACTATGGCTACACCTTC. Amino acid sequence: CASSVVSGNYGYTF. This chain links TRBV9 with TRBJ1-2; D unresolved. The CDR3 covers 14 residues. CDR1 is SGDLS, CDR2 YYNGEE, per germline. V was pared by 0 bases and J by 2 bases, with 8 bases between.

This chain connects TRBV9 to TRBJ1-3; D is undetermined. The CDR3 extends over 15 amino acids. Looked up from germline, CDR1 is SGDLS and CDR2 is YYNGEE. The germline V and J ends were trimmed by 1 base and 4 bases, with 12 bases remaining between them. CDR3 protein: CASSVQEAAGNTIYF. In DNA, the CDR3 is TGTGCCAGCAGCGTACAAGAGGCCGCGGGAAACACCATATATTTT.

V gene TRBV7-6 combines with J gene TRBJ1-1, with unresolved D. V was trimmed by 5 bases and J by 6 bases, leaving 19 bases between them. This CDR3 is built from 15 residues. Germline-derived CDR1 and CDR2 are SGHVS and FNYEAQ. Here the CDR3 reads CASSLRGPYNAEAFF. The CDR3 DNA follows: TGTGCCAGCAGCCTACGTGGGCCTTATAACGCTGAAGCTTTCTTT.

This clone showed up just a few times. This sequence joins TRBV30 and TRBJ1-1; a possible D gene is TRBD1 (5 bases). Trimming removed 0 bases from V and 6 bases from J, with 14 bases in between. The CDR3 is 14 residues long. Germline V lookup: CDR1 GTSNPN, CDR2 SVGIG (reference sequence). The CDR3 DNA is TGTGCCTGGAGTGTTGGGCAGGGCGTCGCTGAAGCTTTCTTT. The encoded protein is CAWSVGQGVAEAFF. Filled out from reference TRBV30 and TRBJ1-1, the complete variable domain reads SQTIHQWPATLVQPVGSPLSLECTVEGTSNPNLYWYRQAAGRGLQLLFYSVGIGQISSEVPQNLSASRPQDRQFILSSKKLLLSDSGFYLCAWSVGQGVAEAFFGQGTRLTVV.

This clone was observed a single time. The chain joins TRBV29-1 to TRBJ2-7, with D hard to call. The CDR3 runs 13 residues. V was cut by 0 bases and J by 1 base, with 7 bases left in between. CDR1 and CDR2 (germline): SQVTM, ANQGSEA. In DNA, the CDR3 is TGCAGCGTTGAAGAAGGAGTTTCCTACGAGCAGTACTTC. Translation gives CSVEEGVSYEQYF.

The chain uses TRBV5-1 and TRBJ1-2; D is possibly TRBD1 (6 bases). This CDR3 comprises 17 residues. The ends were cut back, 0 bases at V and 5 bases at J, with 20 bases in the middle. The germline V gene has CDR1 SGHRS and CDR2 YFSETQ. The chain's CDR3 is CASSLAAQGSFGYGYTF. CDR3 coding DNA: TGCGCCAGCAGCTTGGCGGCACAGGGTAGCTTCGGGTATGGCTACACCTTC.

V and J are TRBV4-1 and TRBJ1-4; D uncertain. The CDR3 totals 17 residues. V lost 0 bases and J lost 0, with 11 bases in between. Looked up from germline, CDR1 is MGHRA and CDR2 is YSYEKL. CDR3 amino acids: CASSQERRRSTNEKLFF. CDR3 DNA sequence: TGCGCCAGCAGCCAAGAGAGAAGGCGGTCAACTAATGAAAAACTGTTTTTT.

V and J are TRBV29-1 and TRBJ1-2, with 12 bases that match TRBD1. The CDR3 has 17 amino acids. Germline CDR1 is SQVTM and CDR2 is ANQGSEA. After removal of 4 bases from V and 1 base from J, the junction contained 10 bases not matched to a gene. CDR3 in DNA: TGCAGCGTTGTTATGTGGGACAGGGGGCCGAGTAACTATGGCTACACCTTC. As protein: CSVVMWDRGPSNYGYTF.

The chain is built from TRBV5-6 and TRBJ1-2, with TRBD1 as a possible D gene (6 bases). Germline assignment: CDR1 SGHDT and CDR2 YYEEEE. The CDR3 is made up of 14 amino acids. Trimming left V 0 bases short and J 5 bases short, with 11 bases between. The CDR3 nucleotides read TGTGCCAGCAGCTTGGACAGGGAAGGTTATGGCTACACCTTC. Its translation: CASSLDREGYGYTF.

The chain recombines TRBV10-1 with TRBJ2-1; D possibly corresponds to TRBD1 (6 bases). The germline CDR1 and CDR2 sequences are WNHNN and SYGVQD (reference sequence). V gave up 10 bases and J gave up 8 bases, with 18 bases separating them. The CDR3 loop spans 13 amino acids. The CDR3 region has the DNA TGCGCCACCAACCTAGGGGGAAAGGATGAGCAGTTCTTC. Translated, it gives CATNLGGKDEQFF.